This paragraph reports one T cell receptor (beta chain). This PCR relied on a set of 60 Vbeta primers and 13 Jbeta primers. Some clones are missing from TCRdb's copy, which holds only in-frame ones; the method was immunoSEQ multiplex PCR. The sample includes about 77,000 clones, around 79% of them seen just once. CDR1 GTSNPN and CDR2 SVGIG come from the germline V gene (reference sequence). V lost 2 bases and J lost 1; bases outside the gene matches: 8. CDR3 length equals 16 residues. These data belong to a study of cytomegalovirus exposure and HLA in healthy donors. This chain uses TRBV30 with TRBJ2-3; 8 nucleotides line up with TRBD2. The sequenced sample consisted of PBMCs. This TCR was recovered from a man aged 40-49 years in good health and CMV-seronegative. The chain's CDR3 is CAWSPLAGPGTDTQYF. As DNA, the CDR3 is TGTGCCTGGAGTCCCCTAGCGGGCCCAGGCACAGATACGCAGTATTTT.